This record covers a single TCR beta chain. These data originate in a study of OX40 agonist ivuxolimab in advanced cancers. Study-wide background: Prior anti-PD-1, anti-PD-L1 or anti-CTLA-4 therapy did not bar entry, and more than 35% had some.

Sequenced by immunoSEQ multiplex PCR; TCRdb stores in-frame clones only, minus some. The table includes nearly 50,000 clones, about 81% detected once. CDR1 and CDR2 from the germline V gene are SGHDT and YYEEEE. The length of the CDR3 is 14 residues. V was pared by 5 bases and J by 3 bases, with 7 bases of the junction left unmatched. The investigators sampled blood at baseline, at cycle 4 day 1, and at cycle 7 day 1. The source is an adult with an advanced solid tumor such as melanoma, head and neck, liver or kidney cancer. The source was CD4+ or CD8+ T cells sorted from blood, collected in a trial of the OX40 agonist ivuxolimab. The gene calls are TRBV5-6 and TRBJ1-2; 7 bases align to TRBD1. Here the CDR3 reads CASSLKTGYYGYTF. Here the CDR3 DNA reads TGTGCCAGCAGTTTAAAGACAGGGTACTATGGCTACACCTTC. The complete variable domain, with remaining parts taken from reference TRBV5-6 and TRBJ1-2, reads DAGVTQSPTHLIKTRGQQVTLRCSPKSGHDTVSWYQQALGQGPQFIFQYYEEEERQRGNFPDRFSGHQFPNYSSELNVNALLLGDSALYLCASSLKTGYYGYTFGSGTRLTVV.